Each of the 4 T cell receptor beta chains below was sequenced from the same sample in a study of response to subunit inactivated influenza vaccine (dated by TCRdb to the late 2010s). The library relied on RT-PCR. For sequencing, an Illumina HiSeq 2500 was employed. Using fastp at Q25 and MiXCR, TCRdb reprocessed the public reads and kept productive beta chains. Merged by CDR3 protein, the rows form single entries marked with the most common genes and DNA. This sample gives under 750,000 distinct CDR3 sequences in total; about 11% of them show up just once. About 10% of the sample rests with the top ten. The sequenced sample was PBMCs from blood, obtained on the day of vaccination. These receptors were taken from a man aged 50-59 years who received an inactivated influenza vaccine. Donor details come from another sample of the same person, matched by shared clones.

This clonotype was observed a few times. The J gene is TRBJ2-5, the V gene TRBV5-1; TRBD2 matches 9 bases. J gave up 6 bases and V 0 bases, and 6 bases lay outside the gene matches. CDR1 SGHRS and CDR2 YFSETQ come from the germline V gene. The CDR3 consists of 15 residues. The CDR3 is CASSLVAGGPQTQYF. The CDR3 coding sequence is TGCGCCAGCAGCTTGGTGGCGGGAGGGCCGCAGACCCAGTACTTC.

The chain joins TRBV29-1 to TRBJ2-1; TRBD1 might be the D (6 bases). The CDR3 contains 14 residues. Looked up from germline, CDR1 is SQVTM and CDR2 is ANQGSEA. Trimming took 3 bases from V and 4 from J, leaving 13 bases between them. CDR3: CSVEGTGFYNEQFF. For the CDR3, the DNA is TGCAGCGTTGAGGGAACAGGGTTTTACAATGAGCAGTTCTTC.

This clonotype showed up many times. The J gene is TRBJ2-1, the V gene TRBV12-3 or TRBV12-4, with 9 bases that match TRBD2. The CDR3 spans 14 residues. The ends lost 6 bases at V and 3 bases at J; junction bases unmatched: 3. Here the CDR3 DNA reads TGTGCCAGCAGCCAGACTAGCGGCTACAATGAGCAGTTCTTC. This codes for CASSQTSGYNEQFF.

This clonotype was recorded many times. This CDR3 is CASSHLIRRGPDTQYF. CDR3 nucleotides: TGCGCCAGCAGCCATCTCATCCGTAGGGGCCCAGATACGCAGTATTTT. This rearrangement joins TRBV5-1 to TRBJ2-3, with D possibly matching TRBD1 (5 bases). Germline V CDR1 and CDR2: SGHRS, YFSETQ. The V end lost 4 bases, the J end lost 4 bases, and 19 bases lay between the germline ends. The CDR3 has 16 amino acids.